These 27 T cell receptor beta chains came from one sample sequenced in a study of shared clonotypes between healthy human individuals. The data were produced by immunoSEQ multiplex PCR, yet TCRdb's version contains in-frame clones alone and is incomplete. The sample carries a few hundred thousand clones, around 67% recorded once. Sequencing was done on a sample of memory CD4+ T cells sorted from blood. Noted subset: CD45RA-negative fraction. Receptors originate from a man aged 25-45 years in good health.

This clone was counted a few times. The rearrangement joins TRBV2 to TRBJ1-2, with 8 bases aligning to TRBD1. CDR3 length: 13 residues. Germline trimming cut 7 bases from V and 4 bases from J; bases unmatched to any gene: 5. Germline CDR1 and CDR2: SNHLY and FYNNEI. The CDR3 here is CASTGQGGYGYTF. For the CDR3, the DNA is TGTGCCAGCACTGGACAGGGAGGCTATGGCTACACCTTC.

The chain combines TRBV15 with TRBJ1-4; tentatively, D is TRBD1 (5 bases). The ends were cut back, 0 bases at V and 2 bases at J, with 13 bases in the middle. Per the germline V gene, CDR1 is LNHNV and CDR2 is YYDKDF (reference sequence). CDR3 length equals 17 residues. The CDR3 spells CATSREKGIRTNEKLFF. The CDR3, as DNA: TGTGCCACCAGCAGAGAAAAGGGGATACGGACTAATGAAAAACTGTTTTTT.

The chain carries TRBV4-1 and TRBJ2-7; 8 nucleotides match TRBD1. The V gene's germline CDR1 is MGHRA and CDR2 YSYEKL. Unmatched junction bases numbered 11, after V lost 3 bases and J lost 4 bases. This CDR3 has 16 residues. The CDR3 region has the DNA TGCGCCAGCAGCCAGCCACCCAGGGGGCAGTTGTACGAGCAGTACTTC. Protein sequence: CASSQPPRGQLYEQYF.

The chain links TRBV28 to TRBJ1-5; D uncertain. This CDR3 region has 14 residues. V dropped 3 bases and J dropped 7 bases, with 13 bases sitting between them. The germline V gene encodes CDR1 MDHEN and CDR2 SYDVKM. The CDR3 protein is CASSLAGHGQPQHF. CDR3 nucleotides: TGTGCCAGCAGTTTGGCGGGTCACGGGCAGCCCCAGCATTTT.

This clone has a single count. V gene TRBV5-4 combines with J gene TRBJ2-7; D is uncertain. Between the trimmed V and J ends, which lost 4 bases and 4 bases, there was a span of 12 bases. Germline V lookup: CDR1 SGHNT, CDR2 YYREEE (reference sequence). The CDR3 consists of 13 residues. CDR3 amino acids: CASSRPPNYEQYF. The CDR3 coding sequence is TGTGCCAGCAGCCGGCCCCCCAATTACGAGCAGTACTTC.

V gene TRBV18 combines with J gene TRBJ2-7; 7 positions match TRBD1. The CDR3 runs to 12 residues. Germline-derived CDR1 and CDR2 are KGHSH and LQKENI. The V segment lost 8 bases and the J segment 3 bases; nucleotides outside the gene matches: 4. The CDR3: CASNAGGYEQYF. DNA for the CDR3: TGTGCCAGCAACGCAGGGGGCTACGAGCAGTACTTC.

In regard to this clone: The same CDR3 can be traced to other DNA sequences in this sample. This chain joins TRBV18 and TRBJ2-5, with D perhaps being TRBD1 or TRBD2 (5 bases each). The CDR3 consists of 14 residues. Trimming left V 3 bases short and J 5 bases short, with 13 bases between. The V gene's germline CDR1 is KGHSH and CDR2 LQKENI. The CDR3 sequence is CASSPTRGRETQYF. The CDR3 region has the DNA TGTGCCAGCTCACCTACGAGGGGTCGGGAGACCCAGTACTTC.

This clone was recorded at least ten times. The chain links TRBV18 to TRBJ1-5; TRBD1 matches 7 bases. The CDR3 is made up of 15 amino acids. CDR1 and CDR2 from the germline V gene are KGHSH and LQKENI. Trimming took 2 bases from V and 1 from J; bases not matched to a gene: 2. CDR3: CASSPGQASNQPQHF. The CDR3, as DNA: TGTGCCAGCTCACCAGGACAGGCGAGCAATCAGCCCCAGCATTTT.

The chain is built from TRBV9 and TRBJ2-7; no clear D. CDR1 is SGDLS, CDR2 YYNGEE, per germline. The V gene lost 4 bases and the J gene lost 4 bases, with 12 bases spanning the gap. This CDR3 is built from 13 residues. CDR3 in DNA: TGTGCCAGCAGCCCTGACGGGCATTACGAGCAGTACTTC. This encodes CASSPDGHYEQYF.

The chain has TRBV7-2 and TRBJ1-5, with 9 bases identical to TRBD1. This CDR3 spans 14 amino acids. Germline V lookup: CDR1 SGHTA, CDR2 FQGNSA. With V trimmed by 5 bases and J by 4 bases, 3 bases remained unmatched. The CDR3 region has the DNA TGTGCCAGCAGCACCGGGACAGGGAATCAGCCCCAGCATTTT. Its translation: CASSTGTGNQPQHF. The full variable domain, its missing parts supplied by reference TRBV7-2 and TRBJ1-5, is GAGVSQSPSNKVTEKGKDVELRCDPISGHTALYWYRQSLGQGLEFLIYFQGNSAPDKSGLPSDRFSAERTGGSVSTLTIQRTQQEDSAVYLCASSTGTGNQPQHFGDGTRLSIL.

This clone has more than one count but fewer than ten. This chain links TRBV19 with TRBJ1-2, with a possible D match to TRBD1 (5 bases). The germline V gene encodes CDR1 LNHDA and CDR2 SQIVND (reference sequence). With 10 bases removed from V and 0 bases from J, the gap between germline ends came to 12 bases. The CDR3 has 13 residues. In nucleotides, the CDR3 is TGTGCCACCTCAGGGAGGTCTAACTATGGCTACACCTTC. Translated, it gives CATSGRSNYGYTF.

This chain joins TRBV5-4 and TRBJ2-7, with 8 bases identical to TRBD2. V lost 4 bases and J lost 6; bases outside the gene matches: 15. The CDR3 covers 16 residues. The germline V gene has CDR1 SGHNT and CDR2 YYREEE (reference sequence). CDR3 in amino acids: CASSPDPTGGPGEQYF. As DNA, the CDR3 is TGTGCCAGCAGCCCAGACCCTACGGGAGGGCCGGGCGAGCAGTACTTC.

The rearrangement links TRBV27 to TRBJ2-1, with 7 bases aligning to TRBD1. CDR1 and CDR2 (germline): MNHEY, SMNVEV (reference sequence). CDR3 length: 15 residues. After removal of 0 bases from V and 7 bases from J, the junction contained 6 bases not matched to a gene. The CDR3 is CASSLSGTVSNEQFF. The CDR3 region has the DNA TGTGCCAGCAGTTTATCTGGGACAGTTTCGAATGAGCAGTTCTTC.

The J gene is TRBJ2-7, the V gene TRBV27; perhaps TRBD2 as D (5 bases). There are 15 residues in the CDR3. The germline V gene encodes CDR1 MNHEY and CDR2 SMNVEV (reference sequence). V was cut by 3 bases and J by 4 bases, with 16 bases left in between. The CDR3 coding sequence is TGTGCCAGCAGTTTCCTAAAAAGCGGAAAATACGAGCAGTACTTC. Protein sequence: CASSFLKSGKYEQYF.

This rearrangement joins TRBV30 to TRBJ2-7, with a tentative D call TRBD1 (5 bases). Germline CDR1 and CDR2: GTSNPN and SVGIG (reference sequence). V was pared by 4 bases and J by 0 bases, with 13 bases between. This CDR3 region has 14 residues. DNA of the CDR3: TGTGCCTGGAAGTTTCGGACACCCTCCTACGAGCAGTACTTC. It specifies CAWKFRTPSYEQYF.

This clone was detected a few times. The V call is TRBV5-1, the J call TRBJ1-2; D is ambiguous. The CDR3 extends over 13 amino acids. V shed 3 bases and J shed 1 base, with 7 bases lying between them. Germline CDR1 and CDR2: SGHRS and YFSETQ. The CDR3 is CASSSGVNYGYTF. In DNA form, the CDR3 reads TGCGCCAGCAGCTCGGGTGTTAACTATGGCTACACCTTC.

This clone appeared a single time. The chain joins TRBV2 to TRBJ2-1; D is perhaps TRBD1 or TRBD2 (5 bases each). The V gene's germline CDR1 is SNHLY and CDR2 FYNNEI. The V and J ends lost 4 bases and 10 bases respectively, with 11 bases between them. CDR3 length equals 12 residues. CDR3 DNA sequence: TGTGCCAGCAGTGGGGGATGGGGGGAGCAGTTCTTC. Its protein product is CASSGGWGEQFF.

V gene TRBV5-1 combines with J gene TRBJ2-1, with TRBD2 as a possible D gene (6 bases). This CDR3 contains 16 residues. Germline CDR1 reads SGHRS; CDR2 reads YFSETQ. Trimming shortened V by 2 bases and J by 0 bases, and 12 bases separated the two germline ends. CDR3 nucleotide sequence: TGCGCCAGCAGCTTATCCGGGACTGCCTCCTACAATGAGCAGTTCTTC. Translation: CASSLSGTASYNEQFF. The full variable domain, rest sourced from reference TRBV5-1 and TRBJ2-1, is KAGVTQTPRYLIKTRGQQVTLSCSPISGHRSVSWYQQTPGQGLQFLFEYFSETQRNKGNFPGRFSGRQFSNSRSEMNVSTLELGDSALYLCASSLSGTASYNEQFFGPGTRLTVL.

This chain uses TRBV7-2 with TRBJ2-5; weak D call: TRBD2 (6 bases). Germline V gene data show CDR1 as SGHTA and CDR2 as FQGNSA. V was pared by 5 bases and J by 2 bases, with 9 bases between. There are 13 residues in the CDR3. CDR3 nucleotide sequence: TGTGCCAGCAGCACGGGACTGCAAGAGACCCAGTACTTC. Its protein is CASSTGLQETQYF.

In DNA form, the CDR3 reads TGCAGCGCCCGGATAGGACAGTCCAATGAGCAGTTCTTC. Translating it yields CSARIGQSNEQFF. The chain uses TRBV29-1 and TRBJ2-1; tentatively, D is TRBD1 (6 bases). The CDR3 covers 13 residues. The germline CDR1 and CDR2 sequences are SQVTM and ANQGSEA. Trimming left V 7 bases short and J 6 bases short, with 16 bases between.

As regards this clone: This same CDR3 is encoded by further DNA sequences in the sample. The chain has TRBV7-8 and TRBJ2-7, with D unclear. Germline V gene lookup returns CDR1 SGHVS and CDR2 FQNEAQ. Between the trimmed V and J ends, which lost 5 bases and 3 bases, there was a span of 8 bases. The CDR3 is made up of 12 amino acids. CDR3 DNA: TGTGCCAGCAGCACCCAAGACTACGAGCAGTACTTC. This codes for CASSTQDYEQYF.

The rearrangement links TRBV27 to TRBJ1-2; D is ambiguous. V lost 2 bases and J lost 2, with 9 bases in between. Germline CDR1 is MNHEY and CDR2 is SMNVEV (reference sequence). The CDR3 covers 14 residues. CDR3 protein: CASSLKSQNYGYTF. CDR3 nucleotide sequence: TGTGCCAGCAGTTTAAAGTCCCAGAACTATGGCTACACCTTC.

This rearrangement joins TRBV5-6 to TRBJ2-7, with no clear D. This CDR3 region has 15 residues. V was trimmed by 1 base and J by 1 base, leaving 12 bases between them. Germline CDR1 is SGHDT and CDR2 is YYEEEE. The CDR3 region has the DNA TGTGCCAGCAGCTTGCTATCTAGAGGTTCCTACGAGCAGTACTTC. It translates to CASSLLSRGSYEQYF.

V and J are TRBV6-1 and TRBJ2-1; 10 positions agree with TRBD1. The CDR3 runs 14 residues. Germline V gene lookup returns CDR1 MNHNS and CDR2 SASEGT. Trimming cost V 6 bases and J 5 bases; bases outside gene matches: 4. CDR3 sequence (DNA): TGTGCCAGCAGGGGACAGGGGAGTGACAATGAGCAGTTCTTC. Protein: CASRGQGSDNEQFF.

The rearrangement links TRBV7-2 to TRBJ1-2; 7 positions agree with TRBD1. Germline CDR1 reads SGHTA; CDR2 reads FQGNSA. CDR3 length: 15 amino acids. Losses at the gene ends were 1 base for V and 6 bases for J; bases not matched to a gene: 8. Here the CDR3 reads CASSLEVRGRNGYTF. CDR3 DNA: TGTGCCAGCAGCTTAGAGGTTAGGGGGCGTAATGGCTACACCTTC.

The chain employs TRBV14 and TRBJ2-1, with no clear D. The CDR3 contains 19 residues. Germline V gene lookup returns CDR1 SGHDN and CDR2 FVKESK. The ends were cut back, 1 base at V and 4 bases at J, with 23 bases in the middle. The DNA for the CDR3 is TGTGCCAGCAGCCAAGGTTTGATAGGACGGAGACCTCTGTACAATGAGCAGTTCTTC. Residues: CASSQGLIGRRPLYNEQFF.

CDR3 region: CASRKGLTNTEAFF. For the CDR3, the DNA is TGTGCCAGCAGGAAGGGACTTACGAACACTGAAGCTTTCTTT. The chain links TRBV6-5 to TRBJ1-1; D may be TRBD1 (5 bases). The ends were cut back, 6 bases at V and 1 base at J, with 12 bases in the middle. Per germline, CDR1 MNHEY and CDR2 SVGAGI. The CDR3 extends over 14 amino acids.